A single sample gave rise to the 22 T cell receptor beta chains below, sequenced in a study of blood T cell repertoires in COVID-19. The data were produced by immunoSEQ multiplex PCR, yet TCRdb's version contains in-frame clones alone and is incomplete. Among about 200,000 clones, approximately 91% were seen once, and the ten largest hold 15% to 20%. The sequenced material came from peripheral blood. These TCRs come from a man aged 45 to 65 with COVID-19, enrolled during active disease.

This clone was counted once. The V call is TRBV10-3, the J call TRBJ2-1; 11 positions match TRBD2. The CDR3 is 17 amino acids. Germline trimming cut 2 bases from V and 8 bases from J; bases unmatched to any gene: 11. Germline V gene data show CDR1 as ENHRY and CDR2 as SYGVKD. The chain's CDR3 is CAISEAGTSGRGYEQFF. The CDR3 nucleotides are TGTGCCATCAGTGAGGCAGGGACTAGCGGACGTGGCTATGAGCAGTTCTTC.

The V call is TRBV3-1 (or the pseudogene TRBV3-2), the J call TRBJ1-2; TRBD1 might be the D (6 bases). The CDR3 is 13 amino acids. Looked up from germline, CDR1 is LGHDT and CDR2 is YNNKEL (reference sequence). V lost 9 bases to trimming and J lost 3 bases, with 14 bases between them. The CDR3 coding sequence is TGTGCCAGTTCAAACAGGGATTACTATGGCTACACCTTC. Encoded protein: CASSNRDYYGYTF.

The chain is built from TRBV28 and TRBJ1-4; D is unresolved. The CDR3 sequence is 12 residues long. CDR1 is MDHEN, CDR2 SYDVKM, per germline. The V gene lost 3 bases and the J gene lost 7 bases, with 6 bases spanning the gap. The CDR3 sequence is CASSLVGEKLFF. The CDR3 bases are TGTGCCAGCAGTTTGGTCGGTGAAAAACTGTTTTTT.

The CDR3 reads CASSFKGYGGETQYF. CDR3 sequence (DNA): TGTGCCAGCAGCTTCAAGGGGTATGGGGGGGAGACCCAGTACTTC. The chain uses TRBV7-9 and TRBJ2-5; possible D gene TRBD2, 6 bases. Trimming took off 3 bases at V and 5 bases at J, with 16 bases between the two ends. The V gene's germline CDR1 is SEHNR and CDR2 FQNEAQ (reference sequence). The CDR3 has 15 residues.

The J gene is TRBJ1-1, the V gene TRBV7-6, with TRBD1 identical over 9 bases. The germline V gene has CDR1 SGHVS and CDR2 FNYEAQ. J was trimmed by 4 bases and V by 0 bases; bases with no gene match: 12. The CDR3 length is 18 residues. CDR3 region: CASSLALGTGTWSTEAFF. The CDR3 DNA reads as TGTGCCAGCAGCTTAGCACTAGGGACAGGGACCTGGAGCACTGAAGCTTTCTTT.

The chain joins TRBV18 to TRBJ2-7; 7 nucleotides align to TRBD2. This CDR3 has 12 residues. Per germline, CDR1 KGHSH and CDR2 LQKENI. With 9 bases clipped from V and 5 bases from J, the junction kept 7 bases outside the gene matches. The CDR3, as DNA: TGTGCCAGTCAAGAGGGAGGGGACGAGCAGTACTTC. Its protein is CASQEGGDEQYF. Full variable domain (remainder filled in from reference TRBV18 and TRBJ2-7): NAGVMQNPRHLVRRRGQEARLRCSPMKGHSHVYWYRQLPEEGLKFMVYLQKENIIDESGMPKERFSAEFPKEGPSILRIQQVVRGDSAAYFCASQEGGDEQYFGPGTRLTVT.

This rearrangement joins TRBV7-9 to TRBJ2-7, with D unclear. The CDR3 is 16 amino acids. V lost 2 bases and J lost 5, with 19 bases in between. In germline, CDR1 is SEHNR, CDR2 FQNEAQ (reference sequence). The CDR3 sequence is CASSLRLGQNINEQYF. CDR3 bases: TGTGCCAGCAGCTTAAGGCTGGGCCAGAACATTAACGAGCAGTACTTC. Full variable domain (rest looked up from reference TRBV7-9 and TRBJ2-7): DTGVSQNPRHKITKRGQNVTFRCDPISEHNRLYWYRQTLGQGPEFLTYFQNEAQLEKSRLLSDRFSAERPKGSFSTLEIQRTEQGDSAMYLCASSLRLGQNINEQYFGPGTRLTVT.

V usage is TRBV10-3 and J usage is TRBJ2-1; 10 bases match TRBD1. Germline V gene data show CDR1 as ENHRY and CDR2 as SYGVKD. The V gene end was trimmed by 10 bases and the J gene end by 2 bases; junction bases not matched to a gene: 8. This CDR3 region has 15 residues. The CDR3 sequence is CATYRTGGPYNEQFF. CDR3 nucleotide sequence: TGTGCCACCTACCGGACAGGGGGGCCCTACAATGAGCAGTTCTTC.

This clone has only one observation. This sequence joins TRBV5-3 and TRBJ1-2; D gene uncertain. TRBV5-3 falls under the ORF class, with uncertain function. V was pared by 0 bases and J by 0 bases, with 15 bases between. The CDR3 contains 17 residues. The CDR3 protein is CARSLGLTRTANYGYTF. The CDR3 DNA follows: TGTGCCAGAAGCTTGGGACTAACACGGACCGCTAACTATGGCTACACCTTC.

Here the CDR3 reads CATRTGLQETQYF. The CDR3 DNA is TGTGCCACGAGGACAGGGCTCCAAGAGACCCAGTACTTC. V and J are TRBV10-3 and TRBJ2-5, with TRBD1 identical over 8 bases. The V segment lost 10 bases and the J segment 1 base; nucleotides outside the gene matches: 5. Germline values: CDR1 ENHRY, CDR2 SYGVKD. The CDR3 loop spans 13 amino acids.

The CDR3 DNA follows: TGCGCCAGCACAAAGAGGGAGAGCCCCTACGAGCAGTACTTC. Its translation is CASTKRESPYEQYF. The chain links TRBV10-1 to TRBJ2-7, with D maybe TRBD2 (5 bases). The CDR3 is 14 amino acids. Trimming took off 7 bases at V and 2 bases at J, with 15 bases between the two ends. Germline CDR1 is WNHNN and CDR2 is SYGVQD (reference sequence).

The chain employs TRBV19 and TRBJ1-2; 11 bases map to TRBD1. Germline V gene lookup returns CDR1 LNHDA and CDR2 SQIVND (reference sequence). The CDR3 is made up of 16 amino acids. The junction had 12 bases not matched to a gene; V was cut back by 6 bases and J by 6 bases. The CDR3 loop reads CASSRTGGAGPHGYTF. CDR3 coding DNA: TGTGCCAGTAGCAGGACAGGGGGCGCAGGACCCCATGGCTACACCTTC.

The V gene is TRBV10-2, the J gene TRBJ2-6; 7 bases fit TRBD1. Losses at the gene ends were 4 bases for V and 0 bases for J; bases not matched to a gene: 9. The CDR3 contains 18 residues. The germline CDR1 and CDR2 sequences are WSHSY and SAAADI. CDR3 sequence reads: CASSGYRDSYSGANVLTF. The CDR3 DNA is TGCGCCAGCAGTGGCTACCGGGACAGCTACTCTGGGGCCAACGTCCTGACTTTC.

This chain uses TRBV7-2 with TRBJ2-3, with D possibly matching TRBD2 (6 bases). Trimming pared 5 bases from V and 6 bases from J, leaving 12 bases between. This CDR3 spans 13 amino acids. Germline V gene lookup returns CDR1 SGHTA and CDR2 FQGNSA. The CDR3 nucleotides are TGTGCCAGCAGCCAGTCTAGCGTGGATACGCAGTATTTT. Translating gives CASSQSSVDTQYF.

This clone has just one count. The chain couples TRBV19 to TRBJ2-7, with TRBD2 as a possible D gene (5 bases). CDR1 LNHDA and CDR2 SQIVND come from the germline V gene (reference sequence). Trimming cost V 6 bases and J 4 bases, with 13 bases left between them. The CDR3 extends over 13 amino acids. CDR3 nucleotide sequence: TGTGCCAGTAGCCCGGACTCGAGGTACGAGCAGTACTTC. Translation gives CASSPDSRYEQYF.

The gene calls are TRBV19 and TRBJ2-3; a weak D match, TRBD1 (5 bases). The V end was cut by 6 bases, the J end by 2 bases, with 15 bases between. CDR3 size: 15 residues. Germline V lookup: CDR1 LNHDA, CDR2 SQIVND (reference sequence). CDR3 residues: CASRSRTTNTDTQYF. The CDR3 region has the DNA TGTGCCAGTAGATCGAGGACAACGAACACAGATACGCAGTATTTT.

This clone was found once. The gene calls are TRBV3-1 (or the pseudogene TRBV3-2) and TRBJ2-5; 10 nucleotides align to TRBD2. Trimming took 0 bases from V and 5 from J; bases not matched to a gene: 21. The CDR3 sequence is 21 residues long. Germline-derived CDR1 and CDR2 are LGHDT and YNNKEL (reference sequence). The CDR3 DNA reads TGTGCCAGCAGCCAAGATGGCGGCCAGCGGGGGGGCCGGATACCAAAGGAGACCCAGTACTTC. Translation: CASSQDGGQRGGRIPKETQYF.

The J gene is TRBJ1-2, the V gene TRBV7-9; 7 positions match TRBD1. This CDR3 has 15 residues. Losses at the gene ends were 1 base for V and 3 bases for J; bases not matched to a gene: 5. CDR1 and CDR2 from the germline V gene are SEHNR and FQNEAQ (reference sequence). The CDR3 loop is CASSLGAGTDYGYTF. CDR3 sequence (DNA): TGTGCCAGCAGCTTAGGGGCCGGGACAGACTATGGCTACACCTTC.

The chain carries TRBV4-2 and TRBJ1-6, with 7 bases matching TRBD1. The V segment lost 3 bases and the J segment 5 bases; nucleotides outside the gene matches: 7. This CDR3 comprises 16 residues. Germline V gene lookup returns CDR1 LGHNA and CDR2 YNFKEQ. In DNA, the CDR3 is TGTGCCAGCAGCCACCCGGACAGGCTGAATAATTCACCCCTCCACTTT. The encoded protein is CASSHPDRLNNSPLHF.

The chain is built from TRBV7-3 and TRBJ2-2; D possibly corresponds to TRBD1 (6 bases). The CDR3 totals 15 residues. From germline, CDR1 is SGHTA and CDR2 FQGTGA. V was shortened by 2 bases and J by 4 bases, with 11 bases between the two germline ends. The CDR3 is CASSLQQGSTGELFF. The CDR3 bases are TGTGCCAGCAGCTTACAACAGGGAAGCACCGGGGAGCTGTTTTTT.

The chain carries TRBV5-1 and TRBJ2-7, with D perhaps TRBD2 (6 bases). The CDR3 runs to 17 residues. V shed 0 bases and J shed 0 bases, with 16 bases lying between them. CDR1 is SGHRS and CDR2 is YFSETQ in the germline V gene. As DNA, the CDR3 is TGCGCCAGCAGCTTGGCAGCTAGCGCCGATAGCTCCTACGAGCAGTACTTC. Its protein is CASSLAASADSSYEQYF.

The CDR3 nucleotides read TGTGCCAGCAGCTACAAGGGGGCTGAGAACACTGAAGCTTTCTTT. It yields the protein CASSYKGAENTEAFF. The rearrangement uses TRBV7-2 and TRBJ1-1; 7 nucleotides match TRBD1. Germline V gene lookup returns CDR1 SGHTA and CDR2 FQGNSA. The CDR3 has 15 residues. With V trimmed by 4 bases and J by 1 base, 6 bases remained unmatched.